Listed below are T cell receptor beta chains from one sample, sequenced in a study of cytomegalovirus exposure and HLA in healthy donors. Data came from immunoSEQ multiplex PCR; TCRdb stores just in-frame clones and leaves some out. This sample has 140,000 to 150,000 clones, with around 78% found just once. The sequencing sample was made of PBMCs. The source is a woman aged 18-29 years in good health and CMV-seropositive. The CDR3 runs from the conserved cysteine through the conserved F or W. A D gene is named only where the DNA matches it firmly. The listing skips clone size in some rows; elsewhere it reads once, few, many or a size class.

clone size	V gene	D gene	J gene	CDR3 DNA	CDR3 protein
-	TRBV19	-	TRBJ1-5	TGTGCCAGTAGTATAGGGGGACTAAGCAATCAGCCCCAGCATTTT	CASSIGGLSNQPQHF
-	TRBV19	TRBD2	TRBJ2-3	TGTGCCAGTAGTACCTTAGCGGGGAGCACAGATACGCAGTATTTT	CASSTLAGSTDTQYF
-	TRBV30	-	TRBJ2-5	TGTGCCTGGAGTGTACGCGGGGTACAAGAGACCCAGTACTTC	CAWSVRGVQETQYF
-	TRBV5-1	-	TRBJ2-3	TGCGCCAGCAGCTTGCAGGGTTTATTCACAGATACGCAGTATTTT	CASSLQGLFTDTQYF
-	TRBV9	-	TRBJ1-2	TGTGCCAGCAGCGCCGCGACAGGATTACGTGGCTACACCTTC	CASSAATGLRGYTF
-	TRBV2	TRBD1	TRBJ1-4	TGTGCCAGCAACCGACAGGGGGGTGAAAAACTGTTTTTT	CASNRQGGEKLFF
few	TRBV6-1	-	TRBJ1-1	TGTGCCAGCAGGCCCCTCCTTGGGGGCGGAACTGAAGCTTTCTTT	CASRPLLGGGTEAFF
once	TRBV18	-	TRBJ2-6	TGTGCCAGCTCACAGAGCTCTGGGGCCAACGTCCTGACTTTC	CASSQSSGANVLTF
-	TRBV6-1	TRBD2	TRBJ2-1	TGTGCCAGCAGTGATGGGGAGGGTGCGGGTGAGCAGTTCTTC	CASSDGEGAGEQFF
-	TRBV5-1	TRBD1	TRBJ1-1	TGCGCCAGTCAGACAGGGGAGAACACTGAAGCTTTCTTT	CASQTGENTEAFF
few	TRBV27	-	TRBJ1-1	TGTGCCAGCAGTTTACTGCGAGGGGGGAACACTGAAGCTTTCTTT	CASSLLRGGNTEAFF
-	TRBV19	-	TRBJ1-1	TGTGCCAGTAGTACCCTCCGACAGGCCACTGAAGCTTTCTTT	CASSTLRQATEAFF
few	TRBV18	-	TRBJ2-1	TGTGCCAGCTCACCGCAGAGGAGCTCCTACAATGAGCAGTTCTTC	CASSPQRSSYNEQFF
-	TRBV4-1	-	TRBJ2-1	TGCGCCAGCAGTCCTGGAGGGCGGGGGCCCCCTGACAATGAGCAGTTCTTC	CASSPGGRGPPDNEQFF
-	TRBV29-1	-	TRBJ1-2	TGCAGCGTTGAACCCACGGGTTATGGCTACACCTTC	CSVEPTGYGYTF
-	TRBV5-4	TRBD2	TRBJ2-3	TGTGCCAGCAGCTCTGGGGCGGGGGGGCCAATAGATACGCAGTATTTT	CASSSGAGGPIDTQYF
-	TRBV9	-	TRBJ1-2	TGTGCCAGCAGCGGGGACCGCTGGGGGGTCTATGGCTACACCTTC	CASSGDRWGVYGYTF
-	TRBV7-9	TRBD1	TRBJ2-7	TGTGCCAGCACCTTAGGAACAGGGGGCCGCGAGCAGTACTTC	CASTLGTGGREQYF
-	TRBV11-2	-	TRBJ2-1	TGTGCCAGCAGCTTAGTACGGGGTAAATACAATGAGCAGTTCTTC	CASSLVRGKYNEQFF
-	TRBV19	TRBD1	TRBJ1-6	TGTGCCAGTAAGGCGAAAGACAGGGGGAATTCACCCCTCCACTTT	CASKAKDRGNSPLHF
few	TRBV11-3	-	TRBJ2-7	TGTGCCAGCAGCCGAGACAGTTACGAGCAGTACTTC	CASSRDSYEQYF
once	TRBV15	TRBD1	TRBJ2-2	TGTGCCACCAGCATGGACCCCGGGACAGGGGTCACCGGGGAGCTGTTTTTT	CATSMDPGTGVTGELFF
-	TRBV7-2	TRBD2	TRBJ2-5	TGTGCCAGCAGCTTGGGACGCGGGGGGCCAGAGACCCAGTACTTC	CASSLGRGGPETQYF
-	TRBV4-3	TRBD1	TRBJ1-6	TGCGCCAGCAGCCATAAAGGACAGGGGCGGGATTCACCCCTCCACTTT	CASSHKGQGRDSPLHF
once	TRBV5-1	-	TRBJ2-2	TGCGCCAGCTGGGAACAGGGAAGTACCGGGGAGCTGTTTTTT	CASWEQGSTGELFF
-	TRBV7-2	-	TRBJ2-5	TGTGCCAGCAGCTTGGGACTGGAGACCCAGTACTTC	CASSLGLETQYF
-	TRBV5-1	TRBD1	TRBJ2-1	TGCGCCAGCAAAACTCGTACCGGGACAGGGGGCAATGAGCAGTTCTTC	CASKTRTGTGGNEQFF
-	TRBV7-9	-	TRBJ1-1	TGTGCCAGCAGCTTATTCGGGTTCGAGCGTTGGACTGAAGCTTTCTTT	CASSLFGFERWTEAFF
once	TRBV14	TRBD1	TRBJ1-2	TGTGCCAGCAGCCTACTTCCGGGACAGGAGTCGGGCTACACCTTC	CASSLLPGQESGYTF
-	TRBV6-5	TRBD2	TRBJ2-3	TGTGCCAGCAGGAAAGGGACTAGCGGGGCAGATACGCAGTATTTT	CASRKGTSGADTQYF
-	TRBV25-1	TRBD2	TRBJ2-7	TGTGCCAGCAGCGGGACTAGCGGGGGCTCCTACGAGCAGTACTTC	CASSGTSGGSYEQYF
once	TRBV15	-	TRBJ1-1	TGTGCCACCAGCAGAGATGGGGCTTGGGACACTGAAGCTTTCTTT	CATSRDGAWDTEAFF
-	TRBV6-1	TRBD1	TRBJ1-6	TGTGCCAGCAGTGAAGATTGGGGAGGACAGGGTTATAATTCACCCCTCCACTTT	CASSEDWGGQGYNSPLHF
-	TRBV19	-	TRBJ2-2	TGTGCCAGTATCCCACAGGGCGCCGGGGAGCTGTTTTTT	CASIPQGAGELFF
-	TRBV4-1	TRBD2	TRBJ2-7	TGCGCCAGCAGCATAACTAGCGGGGGGTCCTACGAGCAGTACTTC	CASSITSGGSYEQYF
-	TRBV7-2	TRBD1	TRBJ1-1	TGTGCCAGCAGCTTACGACAGGGGCTGAACACTGAAGCTTTCTTT	CASSLRQGLNTEAFF
-	TRBV10-3	-	TRBJ2-1	TGTGCCCTGGGGGCCCGGAGCTCCTACAATGAGCAGTTCTTC	CALGARSSYNEQFF
once	TRBV28	TRBD2	TRBJ2-1	TGTGCCAGCAGTACACTAGCGGGGGGAAAGAATGAGCAGTTCTTC	CASSTLAGGKNEQFF
-	TRBV11-2	TRBD1	TRBJ1-1	TGTGCCAGCAAGGGACAGGACCTGTTTGAAGCTTTCTTT	CASKGQDLFEAFF
-	TRBV9	TRBD1	TRBJ2-1	TGTGCCAGCAGCGTAGTGGACAGGGAGATTAATGAGCAGTTCTTC	CASSVVDREINEQFF
-	TRBV19	TRBD1	TRBJ1-1	TGTGCCAGTAGTATTGACAGGGCCACTGAAGCTTTCTTT	CASSIDRATEAFF
-	TRBV6-1	-	TRBJ1-4	TGTGCCAGCAGTTTTTCCGTAGATGAAAAACTGTTTTTT	CASSFSVDEKLFF
-	TRBV7-6	-	TRBJ2-3	TGTGCCAGCAGCTTGGGTCCGGGGAGTTCAGATACGCAGTATTTT	CASSLGPGSSDTQYF
-	TRBV14	TRBD1	TRBJ2-3	TGTGCCAGCAGCCATAATTCGGGACAGGGGACAGATACGCAGTATTTT	CASSHNSGQGTDTQYF
-	TRBV19	-	TRBJ2-4	TGTGCCAGTAGTAATCCAGGACTAGCCAAAAACATTCAGTACTTC	CASSNPGLAKNIQYF
-	TRBV7-9	TRBD2	TRBJ2-3	TGTGCCAGCAGCGTTAGCGGGGGGGGAGTAGATACGCAGTATTTT	CASSVSGGGVDTQYF
-	TRBV28	TRBD1	TRBJ1-1	TGTGCCAGCAGTCCCACGACAGGGGGCACCACTGAAGCTTTCTTT	CASSPTTGGTTEAFF
-	TRBV5-5	-	TRBJ1-2	TGTGCCAGCAGCTCATCCCGGGACACAACCCTAGGGTATGGCTACACCTTC	CASSSSRDTTLGYGYTF
-	TRBV5-1	-	TRBJ1-1	TGCGCCAGCAGCTTGGACGAAGGAGGAAGCACTGAAGCTTTCTTT	CASSLDEGGSTEAFF
-	TRBV14	TRBD1	TRBJ2-2	TGTGCCAGCAGCCGGTTCACCGGGACAGGGGTTTATTCCACCGGGGAGCTGTTTTTT	CASSRFTGTGVYSTGELFF
-	TRBV7-8	-	TRBJ1-2	TGTGCCAGCAGCTTAGGGGGGGACCCTTCCAAGTATGGCTACACCTTC	CASSLGGDPSKYGYTF
-	TRBV25-1	-	TRBJ1-6	TGTGCCAGCAGTGAGATTAGCTCACCCCTCCACTTT	CASSEISSPLHF